The 5 T cell receptor beta chains reported below all come from one sample, sequenced in a study of control samples from healthy donors and cancer patients (dated by TCRdb to the early 2020s). Preparation of the library involved the immunoSEQ multiplex PCR assay. TCRdb provides this immuneACCESS table in a form limited to in-frame rearrangements. Some clones are lacking; in checked studies, under half of them reflect an unresolved V gene, and why the rest are absent is not known. For this sample the table gives more than 75,000 clones, of which around nine tenths were detected only once. The ten largest clonotypes hold 1.9% of the sample. The sequenced material came from PBMCs. Receptors originate from a woman aged 60-70 years with head and neck cancer.

Written as DNA, the CDR3 is TGCGCCAGCAGCCAGGCCCCAGACAGCTCCTACAATGAGCAGTTCTTC. Translating it yields CASSQAPDSSYNEQFF. This chain links TRBV4-1 with TRBJ2-1, with D perhaps matching TRBD1 (5 bases). The CDR3 is 16 residues long. Germline values: CDR1 MGHRA, CDR2 YSYEKL. The V gene lost 3 bases and the J gene lost 0 bases, with 12 bases spanning the gap.

This chain links TRBV9 with TRBJ2-7; no clear D gene. Germline V lookup: CDR1 SGDLS, CDR2 YYNGEE. CDR3 size: 12 residues. With 0 bases removed from V and 3 bases from J, the gap between germline ends came to 4 bases. CDR3 in DNA: TGTGCCAGCAGCGTAGATGGCTACGAGCAGTACTTC. Amino acids: CASSVDGYEQYF.

V usage is TRBV29-1 and J usage is TRBJ2-7, with 13 bases lining up with TRBD2. The V and J ends lost 6 bases and 2 bases, in that order; junction bases with no gene match: 1. Germline CDR1 is SQVTM and CDR2 is ANQGSEA. The CDR3 is 13 amino acids. This CDR3 reads CSVGTSGAYEQYF. DNA for the CDR3: TGCAGCGTGGGGACTAGCGGGGCCTACGAGCAGTACTTC.

The J gene is TRBJ1-2, the V gene TRBV14; D is uncertain. V lost 3 bases, J lost 6 bases, and 11 bases lay in between. The CDR3 runs to 13 residues. Germline V gives CDR1 SGHDN, CDR2 FVKESK. The CDR3 coding sequence is TGTGCCAGCAGCCAGCTGGACGGCGATGGCTACACCTTC. Amino acid sequence: CASSQLDGDGYTF.

The V call is TRBV3-1 (or the pseudogene TRBV3-2), the J call TRBJ2-5; D remains unclear. Trimming cost V 0 bases and J 5 bases, with 13 bases left between them. Germline CDR1 reads LGHDT; CDR2 reads YNNKEL (reference sequence). This CDR3 is built from 15 residues. This CDR3 reads CASSQDGRKAETQYF. CDR3 DNA sequence: TGTGCCAGCAGCCAAGATGGCCGGAAAGCGGAGACCCAGTACTTC.